Presented here are 29 T cell receptor beta chains from one specimen sequenced in a study of T cells in Graves' hyperthyroidism and ophthalmopathy. Authors of the study amplified TCR beta CDR3 regions from RNA transcripts. The HTBI set primed first-round TCR CDR3 RT-PCR. TCRdb ran MiXCR on the multiplex PCR reads and lists one entry per CDR3 protein. The sample records some 550,000 distinct CDR3 sequences, more than 15% being singletons. The sequenced material came from blood. The receptors were sampled from a woman between 35 and 50 years old with Graves' ophthalmopathy.

This clonotype was found a few times. The CDR3 nucleotides read TGTGCCAGCAGGAAAAGGTCCAACGAGCAGTACTTC. Protein: CASRKRSNEQYF. This chain links TRBV6-1 with TRBJ2-7; D is uncertain. Germline CDR1 reads MNHNS; CDR2 reads SASEGT. V was clipped by 6 bases and J by 5 bases, with 11 bases between them. The CDR3 totals 12 residues.

This clonotype was seen ten or more times. The chain employs TRBV20-1 and TRBJ2-4; either TRBD1 or TRBD2 may supply D (5 bases each). The V end lost 6 bases, the J end lost 0 bases, and 9 bases lay between the germline ends. CDR1 DFQATT and CDR2 SNEGSKA come from the germline V gene (reference sequence). The CDR3 sequence is 13 residues long. CDR3 bases: TGCAGTGCACCCGGGACAGCCAAAAACATTCAGTACTTC. This encodes CSAPGTAKNIQYF.

V is TRBV3-1 and J is TRBJ2-6; 7 bases fit TRBD1. The V gene's germline CDR1 is LGHDT and CDR2 YNNKEL (reference sequence). This CDR3 contains 16 residues. The V and J ends lost 4 bases and 4 bases, in that order; junction bases with no gene match: 7. CDR3 bases: TGTGCCAGCAGCCGAACAACAGGGGTCGGGGCCAACGTCCTGACTTTC. It codes for CASSRTTGVGANVLTF.

This clonotype has just a few counts. The chain carries TRBV29-1 and TRBJ2-1; 12 bases match TRBD2. Trimming took 3 bases from V and 6 from J; bases not matched to a gene: 12. This CDR3 has 17 amino acids. The germline gives CDR1 SQVTM, CDR2 ANQGSEA. The CDR3 region has the DNA TGCAGCGTTGATAGGTCCGTACTAGCGGGGGGCCCCAATGAGCAGTTCTTC. This codes for CSVDRSVLAGGPNEQFF.

The table lists this clonotype with many counts. The J gene is TRBJ2-4, the V gene TRBV30; D is unclear. The V and J ends lost 4 bases and 8 bases respectively, with 15 bases between them. The CDR3 extends over 13 amino acids. Germline V gives CDR1 GTSNPN, CDR2 SVGIG (reference sequence). CDR3 amino acids: CAWNKGPADIQYF. CDR3 sequence (DNA): TGTGCCTGGAACAAAGGGCCGGCGGACATTCAGTACTTC.

J is TRBJ2-1 and V is TRBV11-3, with D tentatively TRBD2 (5 bases). The CDR3 extends over 13 amino acids. V lost 1 base, J lost 10 bases, and 11 bases lay in between. Germline V gene sequence: CDR1 SGHNT, CDR2 YENEEA. The CDR3 spells CASSLAPGYEQFF. As DNA, the CDR3 is TGTGCCAGCAGCTTAGCCCCGGGGTACGAGCAGTTCTTC. Full variable domain (missing parts from reference TRBV11-3 and TRBJ2-1): EAGVVQSPRYKIIEKKQPVAFWCNPISGHNTLYWYLQNLGQGPELLIRYENEEAVDDSQLPKDRFSAERLKGVDSTLKIQPAELGDSAVYLCASSLAPGYEQFFGPGTRLTVL.

This clonotype appeared many times. The chain has TRBV7-2 and TRBJ2-1; 14 bases agree with TRBD2. V shed 3 bases, J shed 9 bases, and the junction held 4 bases outside the gene matches. Per the germline V gene, CDR1 is SGHTA and CDR2 is FQGNSA. The CDR3 runs 15 residues. CDR3 sequence reads: CASSFGLAGGGEQFF. The CDR3 DNA is TGTGCCAGCAGCTTCGGACTAGCGGGAGGTGGTGAGCAGTTCTTC.

The CDR3 reads CASSVTGGCGYTF. In nucleotides, the CDR3 is TGTGCCAGCAGTGTCACAGGGGGGTGTGGCTACACCTTC. The rearrangement joins TRBV6-1 to TRBJ1-2; 8 bases align to TRBD1. This CDR3 comprises 13 residues. The germline gives CDR1 MNHNS, CDR2 SASEGT. The junction had 5 bases not matched to a gene; V was cut back by 4 bases and J by 7 bases.

This clonotype was counted only a few times. The genes are TRBV7-9 and TRBJ2-5; D remains unclear. V was clipped by 11 bases and J by 5 bases, with 9 bases between them. In germline, CDR1 is SEHNR, CDR2 FQNEAQ (reference sequence). This CDR3 has 10 amino acids. CDR3 in amino acids: CAVDGETQYF. In nucleotides, the CDR3 is TGTGCCGTCGACGGGGAGACCCAGTACTTC.

In this sample, this clonotype turned up once. This may stem from a read error, because a much larger clone lies one nucleotide away. The V gene is TRBV2, the J gene TRBJ1-1, with unresolved D. The V and J ends lost 3 bases and 4 bases respectively, with 9 bases between them. Germline CDR1 and CDR2: SNHLY and FYNNEI. The CDR3 has 13 amino acids. The CDR3 region is CASSDSRLTEAFF. CDR3 sequence (DNA): TGTGCCAGCAGTGACAGCAGGCTCACTGAAGCTTTCTTT.

The V gene is TRBV20-1, the J gene TRBJ2-7, with a possible D match to TRBD1 (5 bases). The CDR3 contains 12 residues. Germline values: CDR1 DFQATT, CDR2 SNEGSKA (reference sequence). The V and J ends lost 3 bases and 7 bases respectively, with 13 bases between them. The DNA of the CDR3 is TGCAGTGCTAGTAACAGGTCCAGAGAGCAGTACTTC. It codes for CSASNRSREQYF.

This clonotype was observed a few times. This chain joins TRBV5-6 and TRBJ2-1, with D tentatively TRBD2 (5 bases). The V gene lost 2 bases and the J gene lost 0 bases, with 12 bases spanning the gap. This CDR3 region has 16 residues. Germline CDR1 and CDR2: SGHDT and YYEEEE. The CDR3 region has the DNA TGTGCCAGCAGCTTTTACGGGGTTAGCTCCTACAATGAGCAGTTCTTC. This encodes CASSFYGVSSYNEQFF.

There are a few counts of this clonotype. The V call is TRBV12-3 or TRBV12-4, the J call TRBJ2-1; TRBD2 matches 9 bases. The V segment lost 5 bases and the J segment 8 bases; nucleotides outside the gene matches: 10. CDR3 size: 15 residues. The CDR3 coding sequence is TGTGCCAGCAGTAAAGGGGGCGGGGGGGCCCATGAGCAGTTCTTC. This translates into CASSKGGGGAHEQFF.

J is TRBJ2-7 and V is TRBV4-2; the D is unclear. Germline V lookup: CDR1 LGHNA, CDR2 YNFKEQ. The V and J ends lost 0 bases and 1 base respectively, with 13 bases between them. The CDR3 spans 16 residues. DNA for the CDR3: TGTGCCAGCAGCCAAGACGGTAGCCAGCCATCCTACGAGCAGTACTTC. Translating it yields CASSQDGSQPSYEQYF.

Only one count was recorded for this clonotype. The chain uses TRBV19 and TRBJ1-5; 10 nucleotides match TRBD1. Per the germline V gene, CDR1 is LNHDA and CDR2 is SQIVND (reference sequence). The CDR3 is 15 amino acids. With 7 bases clipped from V and 5 bases from J, the junction kept 8 bases outside the gene matches. The CDR3 protein is CASNPGTGAHQPQHF. For the CDR3, the DNA is TGTGCCAGTAACCCTGGGACAGGGGCTCATCAGCCCCAGCATTTT. The whole variable domain, filled in from reference TRBV19 and TRBJ1-5, reads DGGITQSPKYLFRKEGQNVTLSCEQNLNHDAMYWYRQDPGQGLRLIYYSQIVNDFQKGDIAEGYSVSREKKESFPLTVTSAQKNPTAFYLCASNPGTGAHQPQHFGDGTRLSIL.

In this sample, this clonotype turned up a few times. The genes are TRBV5-8 and TRBJ2-2; the D call may be TRBD1 or TRBD2 (6 bases each). V was pared by 1 base and J by 4 bases, with 14 bases between. The CDR3 contains 16 residues. Germline V lookup: CDR1 SGHTS, CDR2 YDEGEE. The CDR3 loop reads CASSLSGAQGTGELFF. In DNA, the CDR3 is TGTGCCAGCAGCTTGTCGGGGGCGCAGGGCACCGGGGAGCTGTTTTTT.

This clonotype showed up many times. The chain recombines TRBV5-6 with TRBJ1-4, with a weak D call TRBD1 (5 bases). The CDR3 is 16 amino acids. Germline loops: CDR1 SGHDT, CDR2 YYEEEE. V lost 2 bases and J 0 bases, leaving 11 bases between the germline ends. The CDR3 nucleotides are TGTGCCAGCAGCTTTTACGACAGAACAACTAATGAAAAACTGTTTTTT. It specifies CASSFYDRTTNEKLFF.

This clonotype showed up many times. The rearrangement links TRBV2 to TRBJ2-7; D unclear. The CDR3 is 14 amino acids. In germline, CDR1 is SNHLY, CDR2 FYNNEI. With 6 bases removed from V and 4 bases from J, the gap between germline ends came to 16 bases. In DNA form, the CDR3 reads TGTGCCAGCAGCCGGGCGGCGAGAGGATACGAGCAGTACTTC. Its translation is CASSRAARGYEQYF.

This clonotype occurred many times. This chain connects TRBV30 to TRBJ2-3; D uncertain. Trimming left V 0 bases short and J 4 bases short, with 8 bases between. Germline V CDR1 and CDR2: GTSNPN, SVGIG (reference sequence). The CDR3 loop spans 13 amino acids. CDR3 in amino acids: CAWSVQPADTQYF. CDR3 bases: TGTGCCTGGAGTGTCCAGCCCGCAGATACGCAGTATTTT.

This clonotype was counted only a few times. The V call is TRBV20-1, the J call TRBJ2-1; 9 bases align to TRBD1. The CDR3 loop spans 14 amino acids. V trimming: 3 bases; J trimming: 7 bases; junction bases outside the gene matches: 7. The germline CDR1 and CDR2 sequences are DFQATT and SNEGSKA (reference sequence). CDR3 protein: CSARGQGTRNEQFF. CDR3 bases: TGCAGTGCTAGGGGACAGGGAACGAGGAATGAGCAGTTCTTC.

This clonotype has ten or more counts. The genes are TRBV5-1 and TRBJ1-1; D remains ambiguous. The CDR3 runs 13 residues. Germline V lookup: CDR1 SGHRS, CDR2 YFSETQ. V was cut by 0 bases and J by 4 bases, with 7 bases left in between. In DNA form, the CDR3 reads TGCGCCAGCAGCTTGGGAGGGATCACTGAAGCTTTCTTT. Protein sequence: CASSLGGITEAFF.

The table lists this clonotype with many counts. This chain uses TRBV7-9 with TRBJ2-5; possible D gene TRBD2, 6 bases. The CDR3 runs 15 residues. Germline lookup yields CDR1 SEHNR and CDR2 FQNEAQ (reference sequence). With 5 bases removed from V and 7 bases from J, the gap between germline ends came to 20 bases. The CDR3 here is CASSPQRGGSVTQYF. DNA for the CDR3: TGTGCCAGCAGCCCCCAACGGGGAGGTTCGGTGACCCAGTACTTC.

At least ten counts were recorded for this clonotype. The chain employs TRBV28 and TRBJ2-2; D call uncertain. CDR3 length equals 14 residues. The V gene's germline CDR1 is MDHEN and CDR2 SYDVKM. V lost 8 bases and J 2 bases, leaving 12 bases between the germline ends. In DNA, the CDR3 is TGTGCCAGCGCCCCTCCAGCAAACACCGGGGAGCTGTTTTTT. Translation: CASAPPANTGELFF. The complete variable domain, with remaining parts taken from reference TRBV28 and TRBJ2-2, reads DVKVTQSSRYLVKRTGEKVFLECVQDMDHENMFWYRQDPGLGLRLIYFSYDVKMKEKGDIPEGYSVSREKKERFSLILESASTNQTSMYLCASAPPANTGELFFGEGSRLTVL.

Many counts were recorded for this clonotype. This sequence joins TRBV2 and TRBJ1-2; no definite D call. CDR1 SNHLY and CDR2 FYNNEI come from the germline V gene. The V end was cut by 4 bases, the J end by 7 bases, with 13 bases between. The length of the CDR3 is 13 residues. The CDR3 sequence is CASSVTVNGGYTF. CDR3 in DNA: TGTGCCAGCAGTGTCACGGTTAATGGTGGCTACACCTTC.

The rearrangement links TRBV6-2 or TRBV6-3 to TRBJ2-7, with TRBD2 matching 9 bases. The V and J ends lost 5 bases and 7 bases, in that order; junction bases with no gene match: 15. In germline, CDR1 is MNHEY, CDR2 SVGEGT. The CDR3 consists of 16 residues. This CDR3 is CASSESASGTKREQYF. The CDR3 DNA reads TGTGCCAGCAGTGAGTCGGCTAGCGGGACGAAAAGGGAGCAGTACTTC.

This clonotype was seen repeatedly, ten times or more. The CDR3 DNA reads TGTGCCAGCAGTTTTAACGGTCATCTCCAAGAGACCCAGTACTTC. Translating it yields CASSFNGHLQETQYF. The rearrangement uses TRBV28 and TRBJ2-5; D gene ambiguous. The CDR3 runs to 15 residues. Germline CDR1 is MDHEN and CDR2 is SYDVKM. Trimming left V 3 bases short and J 1 base short, with 12 bases between.

V gene TRBV30 combines with J gene TRBJ2-3; D might be TRBD2 (6 bases). Germline values: CDR1 GTSNPN, CDR2 SVGIG (reference sequence). The CDR3 is 15 residues long. V was trimmed by 5 bases and J by 4 bases, leaving 19 bases between them. The DNA of the CDR3 is TGTGCCTGGGGCAATCGGAGGGCTTGGGCAGATACGCAGTATTTT. This codes for CAWGNRRAWADTQYF. Looking up the rest from reference TRBV30 and TRBJ2-3 gives the full variable domain: SQTIHQWPATLVQPVGSPLSLECTVEGTSNPNLYWYRQAAGRGLQLLFYSVGIGQISSEVPQNLSASRPQDRQFILSSKKLLLSDSGFYLCAWGNRRAWADTQYFGPGTRLTVL.

Many counts were recorded for this clonotype. This chain's CDR3 is CASRPTGPPDEQFF. For the CDR3, the DNA is TGTGCCAGCCGCCCAACAGGGCCCCCCGATGAGCAGTTCTTC. V is TRBV2 and J is TRBJ2-1; the D gene is possibly TRBD1 (6 bases). This CDR3 region has 14 residues. Germline V gene lookup returns CDR1 SNHLY and CDR2 FYNNEI. The V gene lost 8 bases and the J gene lost 8 bases, with 19 bases spanning the gap.

The V call is TRBV5-5, the J call TRBJ2-1; 11 bases match TRBD1. Per germline, CDR1 SGHKS and CDR2 YYEKEE (reference sequence). This CDR3 is built from 14 residues. V gave up 9 bases and J gave up 6 bases; unmatched junction bases: 8. The CDR3 DNA reads TGTGCCACCTCTCTGGGACAGGGGGTCAATGAGCAGTTCTTC. Translated: CATSLGQGVNEQFF.